This T cell receptor beta chain was profiled in a study of response to subunit inactivated influenza vaccine. V shed 4 bases and J shed 8 bases, with 12 bases lying between them. The CDR3 is 14 residues long. Germline CDR1 is SGHTA and CDR2 is FQGNSA. Study-level points and caveats: That few new T cells are recruited by each seasonal influenza vaccination was the authors' suggestion.

Via MiXCR, TCRdb re-called the RT-PCR reads, giving one row per CDR3 protein. The sample has under 850,000 distinct CDR3 sequences, under 20% seen once. This clonotype came up a few times. Its specificity is not known. The chain combines TRBV7-2 with TRBJ1-6; D is ambiguous. Sequencing used PBMCs from blood, obtained approximately 5 days after vaccination. This TCR derives from a middle-aged man who received an inactivated influenza vaccine. CDR3 residues: CASSYRLPYSPLHF. As DNA, the CDR3 is TGTGCCAGCAGCTACCGCCTGCCCTATTCACCCCTCCACTTT.